This T cell receptor beta chain was sequenced in a study of blood T cell repertoires in COVID-19. Per germline, CDR1 SGDLS and CDR2 YYNGEE. V was pared by 6 bases and J by 0 bases, with 12 bases between. This CDR3 has 14 residues. Followed over time, Seattle patients had been enrolled while infection was active. Profiling relied on immunoSEQ multiplex PCR, and the TCRdb table lists in-frame clones only, not all of them. Of 210,000 or so clones in the sample, approximately 90% were seen once. The source of this sequence is a man aged 25-45 years with COVID-19, enrolled during active disease. The gene calls are TRBV9 and TRBJ1-1; D possibly corresponds to TRBD1 (5 bases). The specimen was peripheral blood. The CDR3 region has the DNA TGTGCCAGCAACCAATGGGGGGTGAACACTGAAGCTTTCTTT. As protein: CASNQWGVNTEAFF.